This entry features one TCR beta chain sequence. Its antigen is still unknown. The record originates from a study of T cells in Graves' hyperthyroidism and ophthalmopathy. The CDR3 runs to 15 residues. V was clipped by 10 bases and J by 5 bases; unmatched bases: 12. Germline CDR1 MNHEY, CDR2 SMNVEV (reference sequence). Orbital computed tomography, thyroid ultrasound, serum thyroxine and TRAb, and clinical symptoms together informed the diagnoses. 10 ml fresh peripheral blood yielded the PBMCs. Findings of the study overall: Peripheral blood also featured most of the thyroid clonotypes expanded above 0.001.

TCR beta CDR3 sequences were amplified from RNA transcripts. During a first-round RT-PCR of the TCR CDR3, the HTBI primer set was used. TCRdb called the multiplex PCR reads again in MiXCR, with one record for every CDR3 protein. This sample has hundreds of thousands of distinct CDR3 sequences; around 15% occur once, and the top ten carry roughly a tenth. The genes are TRBV27 and TRBJ2-2, with TRBD2 matching over 8 bases. Sequencing input: blood. This receptor was identified in a young woman with Graves' hyperthyroidism. As DNA, the CDR3 is TGTGCCACCAGGGAGCGGGAGCCTACTACCGGGGAGCTGTTTTTT. This sequence encodes CATREREPTTGELFF.